These 15 T cell receptor beta chains share one sample of origin, sequenced in a study of identical twins. Via MiXCR, TCRdb re-called the 5' RACE reads, giving one row per CDR3 protein. Of approximately 1.8 million distinct CDR3 sequences listed, around 33% are singletons. Sequencing was performed on cord blood. These receptors came from a newborn girl in good health.

J is TRBJ2-4 and V is TRBV6-1, with TRBD1 matching 9 bases. V shed 8 bases and J 6 bases; nucleotides not matched to a gene: 8. CDR1 and CDR2 from the germline V gene are MNHNS and SASEGT. This CDR3 is built from 14 residues. CDR3 bases: TGTGCCAGCGCCCACAGGGGGCGAGGAAACATTCAGTACTTC. Its protein product is CASAHRGRGNIQYF.

This clonotype was detected ten times or more. The gene calls are TRBV27 and TRBJ2-7, with D possibly being TRBD1 (6 bases). The V end lost 0 bases, the J end lost 1 base, and 7 bases lay between the germline ends. Germline V gene lookup returns CDR1 MNHEY and CDR2 SMNVEV (reference sequence). The CDR3 extends over 14 amino acids. The CDR3 sequence: CASSLSQGSYEQYF. CDR3 in DNA: TGTGCCAGCAGTTTATCACAGGGATCCTACGAGCAGTACTTC.

The chain carries TRBV20-1 and TRBJ2-2, with TRBD2 identical over 10 bases. The J segment lost 6 bases and the V segment lost 6 bases, leaving 7 bases of the junction unmatched. Germline CDR1 DFQATT, CDR2 SNEGSKA (reference sequence). The CDR3 spans 14 residues. This CDR3 is CSAAAGGPSGELFF. The CDR3 DNA sequence: TGCAGTGCGGCAGCGGGAGGGCCATCCGGGGAGCTGTTTTTT.

This clonotype has just a few counts. The V gene is TRBV27, the J gene TRBJ1-2; the match to TRBD1 covers 10 bases. V trimming: 0 bases; J trimming: 8 bases; junction bases outside the gene matches: 6. CDR1 MNHEY and CDR2 SMNVEV come from the germline V gene (reference sequence). The CDR3 runs to 15 residues. CDR3 loop: CASSLSRTGGRGYTF. CDR3 coding DNA: TGTGCCAGCAGTTTATCAAGGACAGGGGGAAGGGGCTACACCTTC.

This clonotype was seen a handful of times. The V and J genes are TRBV20-1 and TRBJ2-1; D unclear. Germline CDR1 reads DFQATT; CDR2 reads SNEGSKA (reference sequence). There are 14 residues in the CDR3. Trimming pared 4 bases from V and 0 bases from J, leaving 10 bases between. CDR3 protein: CSAIRGPSYNEQFF. The CDR3 DNA follows: TGCAGTGCTATACGAGGACCCTCCTACAATGAGCAGTTCTTC.

The rearrangement links TRBV20-1 to TRBJ2-6; 9 bases agree with TRBD1. Germline-derived CDR1 and CDR2 are DFQATT and SNEGSKA (reference sequence). V shed 5 bases and J 0 bases; nucleotides not matched to a gene: 5. The CDR3 has 16 amino acids. The CDR3 DNA sequence: TGCAGTGCTCTGGACAGGGGCCGCTCTGGGGCCAACGTCCTGACTTTC. It specifies CSALDRGRSGANVLTF.

This clonotype was seen only once. Mismatch with germline at one junction end may stem from a read error. The chain has TRBV5-6 and TRBJ2-1, with 10 bases fitting TRBD2. The CDR3 runs to 17 residues. CDR1 SGHDT and CDR2 YYEEEE come from the germline V gene. Here the CDR3 reads CASSPPSGGRSYDEQFF. Here the CDR3 DNA reads TGTGCCAGCAGCCCCCCTAGCGGGGGCCGCTCCTACGATGAGCAGTTCTTC.

The chain recombines TRBV27 with TRBJ2-2; D unresolved. Germline lookup yields CDR1 MNHEY and CDR2 SMNVEV (reference sequence). This CDR3 is built from 15 residues. V gave up 2 bases and J gave up 1 base, with 8 bases separating them. The CDR3 nucleotides read TGTGCCAGCAGTTTAGGTCGGCGGAACACCGGGGAGCTGTTTTTT. It translates to CASSLGRRNTGELFF.

The chain joins TRBV6-2 or TRBV6-3 to TRBJ2-1; TRBD2 aligns across 9 bases. The V and J ends lost 6 bases and 5 bases, in that order; junction bases with no gene match: 8. CDR1 MNHEY and CDR2 SVGEGT come from the germline V gene. CDR3 size: 15 residues. The CDR3 nucleotides read TGTGCCAGCAGAAAGCCGGGACTAGCTAACAATGAGCAGTTCTTC. It specifies CASRKPGLANNEQFF.

Ten or more counts support this clonotype. The V and J genes are TRBV12-3 or TRBV12-4 and TRBJ2-7; no reliable D call. This CDR3 comprises 13 residues. Trimming pared 5 bases from V and 0 bases from J, leaving 8 bases between. CDR3 sequence: CASSKGNSYEQYF. CDR3 in DNA: TGTGCCAGCAGTAAGGGAAACTCCTACGAGCAGTACTTC.

The chain combines TRBV10-3 with TRBJ2-7; 8 bases match TRBD2. The CDR3 runs 15 residues. Losses at the gene ends were 5 bases for V and 0 bases for J; bases not matched to a gene: 6. Germline assignment: CDR1 ENHRY and CDR2 SYGVKD. The CDR3 coding sequence is TGTGCCATCAGTAAAGCCGGGACTAGCTCCTACGAGCAGTACTTC. Residues: CAISKAGTSSYEQYF.

The CDR3 region is CASSQGAGSYQFF. The CDR3 DNA is TGCGCCAGCAGCCAAGGCGCGGGGAGTTATCAGTTCTTC. The chain joins TRBV4-1 to TRBJ2-1; D perhaps matches TRBD2 (6 bases). The CDR3 has 13 residues. Germline-derived CDR1 and CDR2 are MGHRA and YSYEKL. Trimming removed 1 base from V and 13 bases from J, with 14 bases in between.

The chain carries TRBV2 and TRBJ2-1; D possibly corresponds to TRBD2 (5 bases). CDR1 and CDR2 from the germline V gene are SNHLY and FYNNEI. Trimming removed 8 bases from V and 0 bases from J, with 14 bases in between. This CDR3 has 15 amino acids. CDR3: CASVISASSYNEQFF. The CDR3 nucleotides are TGTGCCAGCGTCATTAGCGCCAGCTCCTACAATGAGCAGTTCTTC.

This chain links TRBV12-3 or TRBV12-4 with TRBJ1-5; D gene ambiguous. V was shortened by 3 bases and J by 0 bases, with 6 bases between the two germline ends. The CDR3 length is 14 residues. CDR3 loop: CASSFEYSNQPQHF. CDR3 coding DNA: TGTGCCAGCAGTTTTGAATATAGCAATCAGCCCCAGCATTTT.

This clonotype came up a few times. V usage is TRBV20-1 and J usage is TRBJ2-4; 8 positions match TRBD2. Judging by the DNA end, TRBJ2-7 fits better; the J call may be wrong. Germline V gives CDR1 DFQATT, CDR2 SNEGSKA (reference sequence). The CDR3 has 12 residues. The DNA of the CDR3 is TGCAGTGCTAGGGGGGGGACTAGCGAGCAGTACTTC. Its protein is CSARGGTSEQYF.